This T cell receptor beta chain was captured by sequencing in a study of blood T cell repertoires in COVID-19. Study-level information: The analysed material was cDNA or gDNA that came from T cells, B-cell-depleted T cells, or PBMCs.

Trimming shortened V by 5 bases and J by 5 bases, and 18 bases separated the two germline ends. Per the germline V gene, CDR1 is MNHEY and CDR2 is SMNVEV (reference sequence). The CDR3 covers 15 residues. This clone was seen a single time. Original processing notes: Estimates of nucleated cell counts were drawn from the amplification of reference gene primers. Libraries were prepared by immunoSEQ multiplex PCR; TCRdb keeps only in-frame clonotypes and omits some of them. V and J calls and clone size are as listed in that table; D and trimming were resolved from the DNA. The sample lists around 230,000 clones, approximately 90% occurring once.

The chain couples TRBV27 to TRBJ1-2; D uncertain. This receptor was identified in a man aged 50 to 60 with COVID-19, enrolled during active disease. The sequenced sample was peripheral blood. Here the CDR3 DNA reads TGTGCCAGCAGTCTTACCCGGGCCGGAGGTTATGGCTACACCTTC. Translation gives CASSLTRAGGYGYTF.